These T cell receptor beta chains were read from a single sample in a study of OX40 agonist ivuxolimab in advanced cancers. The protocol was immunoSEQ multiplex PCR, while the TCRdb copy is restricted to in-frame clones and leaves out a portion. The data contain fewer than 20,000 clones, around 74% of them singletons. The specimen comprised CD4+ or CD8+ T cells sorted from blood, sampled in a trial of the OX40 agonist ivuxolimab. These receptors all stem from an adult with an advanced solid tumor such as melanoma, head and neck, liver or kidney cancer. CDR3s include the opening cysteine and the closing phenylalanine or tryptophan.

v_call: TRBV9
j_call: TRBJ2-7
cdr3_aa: CASSAGTGGGEQYF

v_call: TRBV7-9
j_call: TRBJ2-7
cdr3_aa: CASSSERAREQYF

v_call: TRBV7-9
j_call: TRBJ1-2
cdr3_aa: CASSTGTGFNYGYTF

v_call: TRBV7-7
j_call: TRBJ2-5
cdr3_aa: CASSFGTGYQETQYF

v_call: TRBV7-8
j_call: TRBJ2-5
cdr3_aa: CASSLLAGQETQYF

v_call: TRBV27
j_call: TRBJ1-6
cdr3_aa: CASSLVRAGGGPLHF

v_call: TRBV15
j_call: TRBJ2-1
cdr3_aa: CATSSTSGRAGEQFF

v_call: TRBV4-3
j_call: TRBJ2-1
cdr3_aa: CASSQDRGIQAEQFF

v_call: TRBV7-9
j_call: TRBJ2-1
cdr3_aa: CASSLEGRHNEQFF

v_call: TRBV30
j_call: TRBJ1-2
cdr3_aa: CAWRPGFGYTF

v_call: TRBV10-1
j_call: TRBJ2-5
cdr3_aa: CASSRTEGETQYF

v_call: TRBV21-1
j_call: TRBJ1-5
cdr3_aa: CASSKEDGLQGGSADGNQPQHF

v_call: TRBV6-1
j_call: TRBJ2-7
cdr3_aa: CASSPRDRAHEQYF

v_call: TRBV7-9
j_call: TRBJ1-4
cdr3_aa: CASSKVEKLFF

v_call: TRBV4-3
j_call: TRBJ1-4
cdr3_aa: CASSPDRDSNEKLFF

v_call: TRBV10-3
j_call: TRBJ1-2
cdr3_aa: CAIKDYRVDVDGSGKDYGYTF

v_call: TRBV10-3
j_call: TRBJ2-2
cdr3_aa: CAISESAGELFF

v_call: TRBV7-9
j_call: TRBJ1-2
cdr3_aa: CASSAFGVAEWDYGYTF

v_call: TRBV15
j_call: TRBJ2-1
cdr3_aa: CATSRGTQEQFF

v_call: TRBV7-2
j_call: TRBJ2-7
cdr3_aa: CASSSRDYSYEQYF

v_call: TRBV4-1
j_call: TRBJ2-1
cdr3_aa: CASSQAGLAGVDEQFF

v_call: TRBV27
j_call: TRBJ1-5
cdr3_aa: CASSFGRNQPQHF

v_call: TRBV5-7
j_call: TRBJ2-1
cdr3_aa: CASSLSFSGGWYNEQFF

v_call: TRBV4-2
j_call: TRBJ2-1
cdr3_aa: CASSQGGGIGEGPYNEQFF

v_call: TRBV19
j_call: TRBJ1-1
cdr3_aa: CASHIGGTTEAFF

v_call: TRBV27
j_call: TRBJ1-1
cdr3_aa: CASSLSYSTEAFF

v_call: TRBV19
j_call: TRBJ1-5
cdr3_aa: CASRALQGSNQPQHF

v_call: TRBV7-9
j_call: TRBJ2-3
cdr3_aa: CASSQSTDTQYF

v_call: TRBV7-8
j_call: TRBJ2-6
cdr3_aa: CASHGSGANVLTF

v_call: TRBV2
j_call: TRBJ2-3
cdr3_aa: CASSEVASGILSGVDTQYF

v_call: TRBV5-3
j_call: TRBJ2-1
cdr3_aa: CARSPKSGYNEQFF

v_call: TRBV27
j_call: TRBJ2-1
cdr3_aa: CASSLAGEGHEQFF

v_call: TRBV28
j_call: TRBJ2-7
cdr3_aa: CASSLTGQVFYEQYF

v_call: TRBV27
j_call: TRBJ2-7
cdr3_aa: CASSYQRAYEQYF

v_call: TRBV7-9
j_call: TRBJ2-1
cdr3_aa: CASSHSGRGYNEQFF

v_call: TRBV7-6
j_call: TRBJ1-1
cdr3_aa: CASSHPEDGKANTEAFF

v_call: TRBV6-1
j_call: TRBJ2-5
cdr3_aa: CASSDLRGEETQYF

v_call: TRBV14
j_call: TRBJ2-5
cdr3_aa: CASSQYRGRGETQYF

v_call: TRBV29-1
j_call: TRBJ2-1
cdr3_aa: CSVESQVGIYNEQFF

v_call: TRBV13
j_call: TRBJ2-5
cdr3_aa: CASSSNKYQETQYF

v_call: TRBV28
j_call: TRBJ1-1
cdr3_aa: CASSDLTTNTEAFF

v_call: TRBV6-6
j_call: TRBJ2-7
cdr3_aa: CASSATGGGEQYF

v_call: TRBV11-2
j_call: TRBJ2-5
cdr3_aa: CASSSWTSGEGETQYF

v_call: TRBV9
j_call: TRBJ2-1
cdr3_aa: CASSVAGRGSSYNEQFF

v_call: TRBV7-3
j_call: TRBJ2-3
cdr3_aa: CASSPYLTDTQYF

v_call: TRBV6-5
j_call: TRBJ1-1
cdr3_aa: CASTGAGTEAFF

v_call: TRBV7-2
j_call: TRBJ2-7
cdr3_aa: CASSGGQYYEQYF

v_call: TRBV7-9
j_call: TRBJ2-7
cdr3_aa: CASTLTGLEQYF

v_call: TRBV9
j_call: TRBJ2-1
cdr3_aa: CASNALRGGSSYNEQFF

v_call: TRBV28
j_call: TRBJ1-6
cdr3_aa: CASNPQTAFKSGSPLHF

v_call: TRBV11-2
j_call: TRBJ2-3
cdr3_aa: CASSEGQGADTQYF

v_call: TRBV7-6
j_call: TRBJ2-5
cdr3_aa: CASSFQGWETQYF

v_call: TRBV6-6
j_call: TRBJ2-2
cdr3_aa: CASSYSLLGSGELFF

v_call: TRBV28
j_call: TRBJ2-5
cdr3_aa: CASSTGQAGETQYF

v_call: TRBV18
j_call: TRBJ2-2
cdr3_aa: CASSPKGHNFTGELFF

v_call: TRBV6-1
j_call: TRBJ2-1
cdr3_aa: CASSDLYNEQFF

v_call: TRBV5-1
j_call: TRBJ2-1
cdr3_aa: CASRGAADEQFF

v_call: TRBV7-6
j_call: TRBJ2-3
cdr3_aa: CASSLDPSGGRRTDTQYF

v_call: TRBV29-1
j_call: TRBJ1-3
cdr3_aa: CSVPGEGNTIYF